This TCR beta chain was recovered during a study of blood T cell repertoires in COVID-19. Libraries were prepared by immunoSEQ multiplex PCR; TCRdb keeps only in-frame clonotypes and omits some of them. The data hold roughly 50,000 clones, with over 75% observed a single time. The CDR3 sequence is 17 residues long. V shed 5 bases, J shed 4 bases, and the junction held 14 bases outside the gene matches. CDR1 is SEHNR, CDR2 FQNEAQ, per germline (reference sequence). The chain employs TRBV7-9 and TRBJ2-1, with 7 nucleotides matching TRBD2. Sequencing was performed on peripheral blood. This receptor was identified in a middle-aged woman with active COVID-19. The CDR3 loop reads CASSTGRGNGRYNEQFF. The CDR3 nucleotides read TGTGCCAGCAGCACGGGGAGGGGAAATGGACGTTACAATGAGCAGTTCTTC. The entire variable domain, with the rest obtained from reference TRBV7-9 and TRBJ2-1, is as follows: DTGVSQNPRHKITKRGQNVTFRCDPISEHNRLYWYRQTLGQGPEFLTYFQNEAQLEKSRLLSDRFSAERPKGSFSTLEIQRTEQGDSAMYLCASSTGRGNGRYNEQFFGPGTRLTVL.